The sequence of this T cell receptor beta chain was determined in a study of identifying expanded T cells in peripheral blood. J lost 2 bases, V lost 4 bases, and 1 base had no gene match. CDR1 is MDHEN, CDR2 SYDVKM, per germline. The CDR3 extends over 13 amino acids. TCRdb's table, derived via immunoSEQ multiplex PCR, lists solely in-frame clones and lacks some. The profile covers about 100,000 clones, with roughly 91% appearing a single time and less than 20% taken by the ten largest. The sequence was obtained from a person aged 18 to 75 in good health. The chain has TRBV28 and TRBJ2-7, with 8 bases fitting TRBD1. Sequenced input: blood. This chain's CDR3 is CASSYRGAYEQYF. DNA for the CDR3: TGTGCCAGCAGTTACAGGGGGGCCTACGAGCAGTACTTC. Combining the CDR3 with reference TRBV28 and TRBJ2-7 gives the whole variable domain DVKVTQSSRYLVKRTGEKVFLECVQDMDHENMFWYRQDPGLGLRLIYFSYDVKMKEKGDIPEGYSVSREKKERFSLILESASTNQTSMYLCASSYRGAYEQYFGPGTRLTVT.